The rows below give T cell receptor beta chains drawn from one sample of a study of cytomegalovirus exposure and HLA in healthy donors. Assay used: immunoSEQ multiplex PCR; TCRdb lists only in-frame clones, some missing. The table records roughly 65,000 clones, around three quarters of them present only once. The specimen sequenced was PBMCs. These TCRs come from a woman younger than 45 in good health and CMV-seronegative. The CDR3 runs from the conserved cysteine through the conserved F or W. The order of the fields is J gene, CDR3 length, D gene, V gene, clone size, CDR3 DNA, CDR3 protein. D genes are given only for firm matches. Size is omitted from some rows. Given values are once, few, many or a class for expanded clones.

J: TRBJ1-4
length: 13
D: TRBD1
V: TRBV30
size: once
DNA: TGTGCCTGGAGCGGACAGGGAGGTGAAAAACTGTTTTTT
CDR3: CAWSGQGGEKLFF

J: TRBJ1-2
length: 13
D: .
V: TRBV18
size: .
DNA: TGTGCCAGCTCACCATGGCAGAACTATGGCTACACCTTC
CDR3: CASSPWQNYGYTF

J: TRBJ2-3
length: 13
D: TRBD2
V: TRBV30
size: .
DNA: TGTGCCTTCGGGACTAGCGGTGCAGATACGCAGTATTTT
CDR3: CAFGTSGADTQYF

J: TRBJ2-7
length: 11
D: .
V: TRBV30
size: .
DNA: TGTGCCTGGAGTGTACGGTTCGAGCAGTACTTC
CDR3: CAWSVRFEQYF

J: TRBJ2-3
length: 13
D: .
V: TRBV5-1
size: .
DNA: TGCGCCAGCAGCTTGGGGGGCGAGGATACGCAGTATTTT
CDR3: CASSLGGEDTQYF

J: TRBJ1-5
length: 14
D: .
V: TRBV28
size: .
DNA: TGTGCCAGCAGTTTATCCGGGATGGGGCAGCCCCAGCATTTT
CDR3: CASSLSGMGQPQHF

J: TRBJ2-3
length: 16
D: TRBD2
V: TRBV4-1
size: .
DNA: TGCGCCAGCAGCCACCTCGAGCGGGGGGTCACAGATACGCAGTATTTT
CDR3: CASSHLERGVTDTQYF

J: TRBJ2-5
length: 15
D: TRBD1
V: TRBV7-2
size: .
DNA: TGTGCCAGCAGCTTAGGCAGGGGGCTAGGAGAGACCCAGTACTTC
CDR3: CASSLGRGLGETQYF

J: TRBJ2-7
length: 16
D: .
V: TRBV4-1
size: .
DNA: TGCGCCAGCAGCCCCGGCAGGGCGCTAGTTTCCTACGAGCAGTACTTC
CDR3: CASSPGRALVSYEQYF

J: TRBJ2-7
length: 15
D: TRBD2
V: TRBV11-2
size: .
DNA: TGTGCCAGCAGCGCCCTAGCGGGGGGCACCTACGAGCAGTACTTC
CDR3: CASSALAGGTYEQYF

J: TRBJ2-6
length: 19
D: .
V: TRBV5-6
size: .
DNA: TGTGCCAGCAGCTTAGCACCGGGACTTTCATTTTCTGGGGCCAACGTCCTGACTTTC
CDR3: CASSLAPGLSFSGANVLTF

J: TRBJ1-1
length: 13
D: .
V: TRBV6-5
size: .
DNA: TGTGCCAGCAGTTACCGGGTGAACACTGAAGCTTTCTTT
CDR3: CASSYRVNTEAFF

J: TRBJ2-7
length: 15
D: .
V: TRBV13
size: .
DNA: TGTGCCAGCAGCTTAGGGGCTCGGGAGTTCTACGAGCAGTACTTC
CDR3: CASSLGAREFYEQYF

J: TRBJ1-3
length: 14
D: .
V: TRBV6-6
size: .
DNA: TGTGCCAGCAGTTTGATGGGCTTTGGAAACACCATATATTTT
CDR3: CASSLMGFGNTIYF

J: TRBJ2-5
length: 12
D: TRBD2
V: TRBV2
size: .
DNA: TGTGCCAGCAGGGGGGGGGAAGAGACCCAGTACTTC
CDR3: CASRGGEETQYF

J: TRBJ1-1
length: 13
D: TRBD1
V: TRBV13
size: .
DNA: TGTGCCAGCAGCCGCGGACAGGGGAATGAAGCTTTCTTT
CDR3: CASSRGQGNEAFF

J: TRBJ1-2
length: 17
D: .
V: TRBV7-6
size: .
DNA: TGTGCCAGCAGGGGAGAACAAGGCCACCGCTATTGCTATGGCTACACCTTC
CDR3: CASRGEQGHRYCYGYTF

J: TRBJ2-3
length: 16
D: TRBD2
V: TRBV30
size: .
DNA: TGTGCCTGGAGTGTGGGGGTAGCGGGGTCCCGTTCTACGCAGTATTTT
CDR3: CAWSVGVAGSRSTQYF

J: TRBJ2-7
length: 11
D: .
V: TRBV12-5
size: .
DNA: TGTGCTAGTGGTTTGTTCGGCGAGCAGTACTTC
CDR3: CASGLFGEQYF

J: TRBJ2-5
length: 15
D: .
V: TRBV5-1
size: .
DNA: TGCGCCAGCAGCTTGGGACACCTGGGGGGAGAGACCCAGTACTTC
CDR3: CASSLGHLGGETQYF

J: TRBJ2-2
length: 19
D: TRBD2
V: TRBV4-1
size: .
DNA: TGCGCCAGCAGCCAAGGCAATCTAGCGGGAGTTAGGTACACCGGGGAGCTGTTTTTT
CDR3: CASSQGNLAGVRYTGELFF

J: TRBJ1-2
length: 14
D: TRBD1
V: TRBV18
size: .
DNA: TGTGCCAGCTCACCTATCCCCAGGGGGCATGGCTACACCTTC
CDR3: CASSPIPRGHGYTF

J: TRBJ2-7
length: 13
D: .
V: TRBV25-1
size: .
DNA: TGTGCCAGCACATCATCTACTATGCCCGGGCAGTACTTC
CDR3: CASTSSTMPGQYF

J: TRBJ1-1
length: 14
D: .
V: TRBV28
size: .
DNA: TGTGCCAGCAGCATACAGCGGAGGAACACTGAAGCTTTCTTT
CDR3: CASSIQRRNTEAFF

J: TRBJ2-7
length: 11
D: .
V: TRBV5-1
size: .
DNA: TGCGCCAGCAGCATAAGGAGCGAGCAGTACTTC
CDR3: CASSIRSEQYF

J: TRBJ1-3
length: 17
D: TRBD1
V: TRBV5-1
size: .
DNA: TGCGCCAGCAGCGACAAGGGGGACAGGGCGTCCGGAAACACCATATATTTT
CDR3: CASSDKGDRASGNTIYF

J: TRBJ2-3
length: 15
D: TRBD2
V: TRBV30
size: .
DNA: TGTGCCTGGTCACTAGCGGGAGCGGGCACAGATACGCAGTATTTT
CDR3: CAWSLAGAGTDTQYF

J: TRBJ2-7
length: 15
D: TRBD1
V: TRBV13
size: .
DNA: TGTGCCAGCAGCTTCTGGCAGGGGGCGCGGTACGAGCAGTACTTC
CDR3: CASSFWQGARYEQYF

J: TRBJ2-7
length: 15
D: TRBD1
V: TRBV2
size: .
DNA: TGTGCCAGCAGGAGACAGGGGGCGGCTACCTACGAGCAGTACTTC
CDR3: CASRRQGAATYEQYF

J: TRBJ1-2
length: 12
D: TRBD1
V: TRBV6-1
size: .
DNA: TGTGCCAGCAGAGGGGGCAGGTATGGCTACACCTTC
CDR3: CASRGGRYGYTF

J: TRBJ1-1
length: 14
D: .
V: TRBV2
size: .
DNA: TGTGCCAGCGGCAGGGGCGTCATGAACACTGAAGCTTTCTTT
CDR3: CASGRGVMNTEAFF

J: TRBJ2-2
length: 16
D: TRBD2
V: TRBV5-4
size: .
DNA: TGTGCCAGCAGCCCGGCTAGCGGGGGGGCAGCCGGGGAGCTGTTTTTT
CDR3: CASSPASGGAAGELFF

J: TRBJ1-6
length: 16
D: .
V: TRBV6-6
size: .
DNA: TGTGCCAGCAGGTTCAGACCAGGGGAAGATAATTCACCCCTCCACTTT
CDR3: CASRFRPGEDNSPLHF

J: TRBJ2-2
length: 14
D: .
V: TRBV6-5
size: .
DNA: TGTGCCAGCAGTTACTCCTCCAACACCGGGGAGCTGTTTTTT
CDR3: CASSYSSNTGELFF

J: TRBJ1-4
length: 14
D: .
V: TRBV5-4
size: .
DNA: TGTGCCAGCAGTAACCCCAACCAGGGGGAAAAACTGTTTTTT
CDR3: CASSNPNQGEKLFF

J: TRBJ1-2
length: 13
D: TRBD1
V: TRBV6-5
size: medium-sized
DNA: TGTGCCAGCAAAACAGGGGACATCTATGGCTACACCTTC
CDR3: CASKTGDIYGYTF

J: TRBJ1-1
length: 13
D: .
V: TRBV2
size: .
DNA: TGTGCCAGCACGGTATCAGGGTACACTGAAGCTTTCTTT
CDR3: CASTVSGYTEAFF

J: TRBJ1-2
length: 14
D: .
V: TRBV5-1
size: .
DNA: TGCGCCAGCAGCTTGTCACAGGGAAGTGGTGGCTACACCTTC
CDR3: CASSLSQGSGGYTF

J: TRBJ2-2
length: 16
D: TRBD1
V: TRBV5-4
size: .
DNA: TGTGCCAGCAGCTTTGGGCCAGGGGGCGCAACCGGGGAGCTGTTTTTT
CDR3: CASSFGPGGATGELFF

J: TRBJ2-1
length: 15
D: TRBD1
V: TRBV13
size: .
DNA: TGTGCCAGCAGCTCCGGGACAGGGAGCTACAATGAGCAGTTCTTC
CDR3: CASSSGTGSYNEQFF

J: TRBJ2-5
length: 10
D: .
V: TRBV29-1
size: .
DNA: TGCAGCGGCGTTGCGGAGACCCAGTACTTC
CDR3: CSGVAETQYF

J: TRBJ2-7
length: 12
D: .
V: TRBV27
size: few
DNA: TGTGCCAGCAGGTCGTGGCAGTACGAGCAGTACTTC
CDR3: CASRSWQYEQYF

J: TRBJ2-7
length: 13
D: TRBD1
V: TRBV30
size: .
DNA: TGTGCCTGGAGTTACAGGGGTTCCTACGAGCAGTACTTC
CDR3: CAWSYRGSYEQYF

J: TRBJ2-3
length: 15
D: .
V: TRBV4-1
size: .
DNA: TGCGCCAGCAGCCAAGATTTCCCGAGCACAGATACGCAGTATTTT
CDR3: CASSQDFPSTDTQYF

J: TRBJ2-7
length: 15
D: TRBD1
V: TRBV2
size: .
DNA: TGTGCCAGCAGTGGGGGGACAGGGGGACTCTACGAGCAGTACTTC
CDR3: CASSGGTGGLYEQYF

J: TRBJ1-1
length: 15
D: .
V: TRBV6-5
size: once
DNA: TGTGCCAGCAGTTACGGGAAAGGGGGATCAACTGAAGCTTTCTTT
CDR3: CASSYGKGGSTEAFF

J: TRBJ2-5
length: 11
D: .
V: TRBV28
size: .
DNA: TGTGCCAGCAGTTTAATGAGGGAGCGGTACTTC
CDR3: CASSLMRERYF

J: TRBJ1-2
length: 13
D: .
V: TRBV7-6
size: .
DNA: TGTGCCAGCAGCCCAGACGGGTACTATGGCTACACCTTC
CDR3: CASSPDGYYGYTF

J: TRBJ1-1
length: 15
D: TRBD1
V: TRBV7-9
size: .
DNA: TGTGCCAGCAGCCCACCCGGGACAGGGGAGACTGAAGCTTTCTTT
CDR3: CASSPPGTGETEAFF

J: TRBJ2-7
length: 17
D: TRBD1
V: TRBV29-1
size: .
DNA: TGCAGCGTTGTAGGGACCACTGTGGGGACAGGGCGCTACGAGCAGTACTTC
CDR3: CSVVGTTVGTGRYEQYF

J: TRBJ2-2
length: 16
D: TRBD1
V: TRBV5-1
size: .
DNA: TGCGCCAGCAGCCGAACAGGGGGATCGAACACCGGGGAGCTGTTTTTT
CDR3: CASSRTGGSNTGELFF

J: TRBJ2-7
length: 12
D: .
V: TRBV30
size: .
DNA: TGTGCCTGGACCAACAGTCCCTACGAGCAGTACTTC
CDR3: CAWTNSPYEQYF

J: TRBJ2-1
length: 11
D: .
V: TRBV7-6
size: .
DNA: TGTGCCAGCAGCCGGGGTGGTGTGCAGTTCTTC
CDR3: CASSRGGVQFF